This T cell receptor (beta chain) emerged from a study of T cells in Graves' hyperthyroidism and ophthalmopathy. Template material for amplifying TCR beta CDR3 regions consisted of RNA transcripts. In the first-round RT-PCR of the TCR CDR3, the HTBI primer set was used. MiXCR, applied by TCRdb to the multiplex PCR reads, yields one record per CDR3 protein. In the table there are around 390,000 distinct CDR3 sequences, roughly 15% of which are singletons. This clonotype came up a few times. Its cognate antigen is unknown. Germline CDR1 reads DFQATT; CDR2 reads SNEGSKA (reference sequence). The CDR3 runs to 12 residues. Deletions cut 2 bases from V and 6 bases from J, with 10 bases between. Study-wide results and caveats: Ophthalmopathy was separated from stable hyperthyroidism by a 13 V-J model.

Exclusion of a patient resulted from uncontrolled infection, other autoimmune disease, pregnancy or lactation. PBMCs were obtained from 10 ml fresh peripheral blood. The genes are TRBV20-1 and TRBJ1-1; no clear D gene. The sequence came from a woman aged 25 to 39 with Graves' ophthalmopathy. Material for sequencing was blood. CDR3: CSARWSPAEAFF. The DNA for the CDR3 is TGCAGTGCTAGATGGTCCCCCGCTGAAGCTTTCTTT.